This TCR beta chain was sequenced in a study of T cell responses to AZD1222 COVID-19 vaccine. V was cut by 1 base and J by 2 bases, with 9 bases left in between. CDR1 and CDR2 (germline): SGHTA, FQGNSA. The CDR3 loop spans 16 amino acids. Findings and caveats of the study: Dominant CD4 TCR responses targeted spike regions 160-218 and 743-854. Clonal diversity was possibly underestimated, and the donors were mostly white British, with more females. The study identified only 6 or 7 AZD1222 recipients as seropositive at baseline.

Of note for this clone: As yet, its antigen is unknown.

Only in-frame clones appear in the TCRdb table, and some are missing; sequencing was by immunoSEQ multiplex PCR. The sample records 85,000 to 90,000 clones, more than 75% being singletons. The sample consisted of peripheral blood, taken on day 0 of MenACWY control vaccination. V is TRBV7-2 and J is TRBJ2-6, with D maybe TRBD1 (5 bases). This TCR was recovered from an adult in good health. The CDR3 coding sequence is TGTGCCAGCAGCTTAGTGTCAGGGACTGGGGCCAACGTCCTGACTTTC. Its protein product is CASSLVSGTGANVLTF.